This T cell receptor (beta chain) was retrieved from a study of Tregs in tolerant kidney transplant recipients. Thawed PBMCs were FACS-sorted into unstimulated CD4+CD25+CD127- regulatory T cells, CD4+CD25- non-regulatory cells, CD4 and CD8 cells. The assay was immunoSEQ multiplex PCR, and TCRdb's table has in-frame clones only and misses some. The sample contains 95,000 to 120,000 clones, 90% of which appear only once. Material: CD4+ T cells from blood, obtained before the transplant. This sequence was found in a human donor who received a combined kidney and bone marrow transplant.

In nucleotides, the CDR3 is TGTGCCAGCAGCTTCCGGGGTGGACCTAATGAAAAACTGTTTTTT. Its protein product is CASSFRGGPNEKLFF. V and J are TRBV11-2 and TRBJ1-4; the D is unclear. Trimming shortened V by 3 bases and J by 3 bases, and 11 bases separated the two germline ends. Germline assignment: CDR1 SGHAT and CDR2 FQNNGV. CDR3 length: 15 residues.